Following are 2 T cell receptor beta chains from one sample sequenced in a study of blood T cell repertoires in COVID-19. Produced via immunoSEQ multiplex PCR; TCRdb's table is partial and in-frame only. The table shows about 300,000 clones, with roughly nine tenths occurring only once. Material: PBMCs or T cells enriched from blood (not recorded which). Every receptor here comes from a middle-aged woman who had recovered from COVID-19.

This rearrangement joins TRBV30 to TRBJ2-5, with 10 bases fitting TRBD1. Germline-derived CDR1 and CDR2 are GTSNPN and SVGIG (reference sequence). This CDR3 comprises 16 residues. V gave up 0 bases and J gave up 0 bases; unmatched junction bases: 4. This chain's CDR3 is CAWSVGDRGYQETQYF. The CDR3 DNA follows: TGTGCCTGGAGTGTCGGGGACAGGGGATACCAAGAGACCCAGTACTTC.

The CDR3 DNA follows: TGTGCCAGCAGCTTAATGGGACACGCGTCAGGGGACTATGGCTACACCTTC. This encodes CASSLMGHASGDYGYTF. The V and J genes are TRBV7-2 and TRBJ1-2; weak D call: TRBD1 (6 bases). V dropped 2 bases and J dropped 3 bases, with 19 bases sitting between them. The V gene's germline CDR1 is SGHTA and CDR2 FQGNSA. This CDR3 contains 17 residues.